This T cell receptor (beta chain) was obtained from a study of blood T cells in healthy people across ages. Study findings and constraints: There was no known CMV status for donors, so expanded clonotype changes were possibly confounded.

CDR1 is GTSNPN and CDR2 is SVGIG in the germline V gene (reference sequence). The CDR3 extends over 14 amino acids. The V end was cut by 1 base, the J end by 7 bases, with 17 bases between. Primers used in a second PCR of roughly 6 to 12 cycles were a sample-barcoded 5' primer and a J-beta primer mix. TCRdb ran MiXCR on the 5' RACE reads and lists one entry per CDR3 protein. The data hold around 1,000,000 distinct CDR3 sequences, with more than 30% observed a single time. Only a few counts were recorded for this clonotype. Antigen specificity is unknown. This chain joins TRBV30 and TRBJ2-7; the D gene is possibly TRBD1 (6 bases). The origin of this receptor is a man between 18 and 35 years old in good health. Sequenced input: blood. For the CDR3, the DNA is TGTGCCTGGAGTGGCCTCCAGGGGAGTAGTGAGCAGTACTTC. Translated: CAWSGLQGSSEQYF.